Listed below are T cell receptor beta chains from one sample, sequenced in a study of long-term antiretroviral therapy in people with HIV. Clones were read by immunoSEQ multiplex PCR, and TCRdb kept only the in-frame ones, dropping some. The sample has over 25,000 clones; roughly 86% are singletons. The source material was unsorted PBMCs, sampled 0.8 years after starting antiretroviral therapy. The receptors were sampled from a woman aged 25 to 45 with HIV. CDR3s include the opening cysteine and the closing phenylalanine or tryptophan. Fields, in order: J gene, D gene, V gene, clone size, CDR3 protein, CDR3 DNA. The D gene is left open where the match is weak. The size entry is marked missing in some rows and otherwise reads once, few, many or a size class.

TRBJ2-3	-	TRBV5-4	-	CASSLGSEGLDTQYF	TGTGCCAGCAGCTTGGGTTCGGAGGGTCTAGATACGCAGTATTTT
TRBJ2-1	-	TRBV27	-	CASSLDGSSYNEQFF	TGTGCCAGCAGTTTGGACGGGAGCTCCTACAATGAGCAGTTCTTC
TRBJ1-5	-	TRBV18	-	CASSDMGGINQPQHF	TGTGCCAGCTCCGACATGGGGGGGATCAATCAGCCCCAGCATTTT
TRBJ1-2	TRBD1	TRBV6-6	-	CASRPGGTSYGYTF	TGTGCCAGCAGGCCAGGGGGTACTTCCTATGGCTACACCTTC
TRBJ2-2	TRBD1	TRBV2	-	CASSEGLAGQGNTGELFF	TGTGCCAGCAGTGAAGGGTTGGCGGGACAGGGGAACACCGGGGAGCTGTTTTTT
TRBJ2-1	-	TRBV14	-	CASSQPGPSPHEQFF	TGTGCCAGCAGTCAACCGGGCCCTTCACCACATGAGCAGTTCTTC
TRBJ1-1	-	TRBV11-2	-	CASRPAHVNTEAFF	TGTGCCAGCAGGCCTGCCCATGTGAACACTGAAGCTTTCTTT
TRBJ2-3	-	TRBV10-1	-	CASSVRDTQYF	TGCGCCAGCAGTGTAAGAGATACGCAGTATTTT
TRBJ1-3	-	TRBV19	once	CASSIPGPRSGNTIYF	TGTGCCAGTAGTATCCCCGGACCCCGCTCTGGAAACACCATATATTTT
TRBJ2-3	-	TRBV18	-	CASSPSVRSTDTQYF	TGTGCCAGCTCACCATCTGTCCGGAGCACAGATACGCAGTATTTT
TRBJ1-5	-	TRBV10-3	-	CAISPLSNQPQHF	TGTGCCATCAGCCCACTGAGCAATCAGCCCCAGCATTTT
TRBJ2-1	-	TRBV2	-	CASPTWGLPNEQFF	TGTGCCAGCCCCACATGGGGTCTCCCAAATGAGCAGTTCTTC
TRBJ2-2	-	TRBV30	-	CAWNQGVYTGELFF	TGTGCCTGGAACCAGGGTGTGTACACCGGGGAGCTGTTTTTT
TRBJ1-4	-	TRBV28	-	CASSLGGVGEKLFF	TGTGCCAGCAGTTTGGGCGGGGTTGGCGAAAAACTGTTTTTT